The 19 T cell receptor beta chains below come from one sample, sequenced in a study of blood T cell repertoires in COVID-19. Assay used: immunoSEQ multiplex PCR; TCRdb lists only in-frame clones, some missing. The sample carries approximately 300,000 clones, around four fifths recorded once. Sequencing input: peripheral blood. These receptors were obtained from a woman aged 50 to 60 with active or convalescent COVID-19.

This chain's CDR3 is CASSLESGRPNTGELFF. For the CDR3, the DNA is TGTGCCAGCAGCTTAGAGAGCGGGAGGCCCAACACCGGGGAGCTGTTTTTT. The rearrangement links TRBV7-6 to TRBJ2-2; 9 nucleotides match TRBD2. This CDR3 comprises 17 residues. Germline CDR1 is SGHVS and CDR2 is FNYEAQ. Trimming at V came to 1 base and at J to 2 bases, leaving 5 bases not matched to a gene.

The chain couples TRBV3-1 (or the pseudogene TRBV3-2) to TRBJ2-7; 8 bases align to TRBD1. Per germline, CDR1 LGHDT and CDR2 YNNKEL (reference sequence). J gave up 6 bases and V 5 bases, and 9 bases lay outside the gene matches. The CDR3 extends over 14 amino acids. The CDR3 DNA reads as TGTGCCAGCAGCTCGTGGGACAGGTCTGTCGAGCAGTACTTC. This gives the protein CASSSWDRSVEQYF.

The CDR3 region is CASSMVLQIEQFF. The CDR3 DNA is TGTGCCAGTAGTATGGTCCTTCAGATTGAGCAGTTCTTC. J is TRBJ2-1 and V is TRBV19, with D uncertain. The CDR3 covers 13 residues. Trimming cost V 3 bases and J 9 bases, with 12 bases left between them. Germline V gene sequence: CDR1 LNHDA, CDR2 SQIVND (reference sequence).

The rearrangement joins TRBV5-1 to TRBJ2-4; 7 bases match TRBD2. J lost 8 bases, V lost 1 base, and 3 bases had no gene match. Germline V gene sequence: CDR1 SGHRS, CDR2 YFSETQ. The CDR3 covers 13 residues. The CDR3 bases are TGCGCCAGCAGCTTGCAGGGAGGGGACATTCAGTACTTC. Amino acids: CASSLQGGDIQYF.

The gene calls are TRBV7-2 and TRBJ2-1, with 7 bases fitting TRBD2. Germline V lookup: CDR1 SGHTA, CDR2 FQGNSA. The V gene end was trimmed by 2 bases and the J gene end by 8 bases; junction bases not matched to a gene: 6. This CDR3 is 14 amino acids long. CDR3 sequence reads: CASSLRTSRDEQFF. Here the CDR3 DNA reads TGTGCCAGCAGCTTAAGGACTAGTAGGGATGAGCAGTTCTTC.

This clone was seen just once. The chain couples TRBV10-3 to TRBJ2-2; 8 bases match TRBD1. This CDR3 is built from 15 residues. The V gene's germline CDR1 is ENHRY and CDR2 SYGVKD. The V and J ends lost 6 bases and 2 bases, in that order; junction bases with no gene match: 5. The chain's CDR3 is CAISAQGANTGELFF. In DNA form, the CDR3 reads TGTGCCATCAGCGCCCAGGGGGCCAACACCGGGGAGCTGTTTTTT.

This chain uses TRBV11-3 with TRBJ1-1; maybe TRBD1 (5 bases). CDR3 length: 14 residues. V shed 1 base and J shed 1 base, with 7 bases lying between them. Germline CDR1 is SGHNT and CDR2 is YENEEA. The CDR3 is CASSLGGQNTEAFF. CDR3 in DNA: TGTGCCAGCAGCTTAGGTGGACAGAACACTGAAGCTTTCTTT.

CDR3 loop: CAISTRPGTGIGEQFF. The CDR3 DNA reads as TGTGCCATCAGCACCCGTCCCGGGACAGGTATCGGTGAGCAGTTCTTC. The chain recombines TRBV10-3 with TRBJ2-1; 8 bases match TRBD1. The CDR3 contains 16 residues. With 6 bases clipped from V and 9 bases from J, the junction kept 16 bases outside the gene matches. Germline values: CDR1 ENHRY, CDR2 SYGVKD.

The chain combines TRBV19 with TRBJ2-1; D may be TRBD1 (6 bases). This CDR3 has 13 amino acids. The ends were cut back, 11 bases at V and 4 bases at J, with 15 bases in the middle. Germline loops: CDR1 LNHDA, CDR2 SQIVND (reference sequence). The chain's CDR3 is CAARGQLYNEQFF. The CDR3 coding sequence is TGTGCCGCCAGGGGTCAGCTATACAATGAGCAGTTCTTC.

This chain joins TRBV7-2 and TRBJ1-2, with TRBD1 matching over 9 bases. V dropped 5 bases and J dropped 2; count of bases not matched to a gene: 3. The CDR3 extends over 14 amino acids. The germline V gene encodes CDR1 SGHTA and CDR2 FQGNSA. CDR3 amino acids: CASSRDRVNYGYTF. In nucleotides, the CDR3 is TGTGCCAGCAGCCGGGACAGGGTAAACTATGGCTACACCTTC.

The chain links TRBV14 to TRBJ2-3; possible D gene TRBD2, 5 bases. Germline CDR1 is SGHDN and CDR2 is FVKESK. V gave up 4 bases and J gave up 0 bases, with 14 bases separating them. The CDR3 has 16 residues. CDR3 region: CASSRRTRISTDTQYF. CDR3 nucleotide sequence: TGTGCCAGCAGCCGCAGAACTAGGATCAGCACAGATACGCAGTATTTT. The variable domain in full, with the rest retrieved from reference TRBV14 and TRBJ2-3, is EAGVTQFPSHSVIEKGQTVTLRCDPISGHDNLYWYRRVMGKEIKFLLHFVKESKQDESGMPNNRFLAERTGGTYSTLKVQPAELEDSGVYFCASSRRTRISTDTQYFGPGTRLTVL.

The CDR3 region is CASSPPGYEQYF. The CDR3 DNA follows: TGTGCCAGCAGCCCGCCGGGCTACGAGCAGTACTTC. The chain combines TRBV7-9 with TRBJ2-7; D is undetermined. From germline, CDR1 is SEHNR and CDR2 FQNEAQ (reference sequence). The CDR3 length is 12 residues. The V end was cut by 5 bases, the J end by 3 bases, with 8 bases between.

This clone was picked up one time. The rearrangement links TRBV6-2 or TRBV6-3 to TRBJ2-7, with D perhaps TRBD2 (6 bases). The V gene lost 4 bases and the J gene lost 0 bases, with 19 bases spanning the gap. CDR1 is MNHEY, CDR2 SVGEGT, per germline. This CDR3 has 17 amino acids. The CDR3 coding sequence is TGTGCCAGCAGTTGGGACTTATTCCCCGGGAGCTCCTACGAGCAGTACTTC. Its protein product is CASSWDLFPGSSYEQYF.

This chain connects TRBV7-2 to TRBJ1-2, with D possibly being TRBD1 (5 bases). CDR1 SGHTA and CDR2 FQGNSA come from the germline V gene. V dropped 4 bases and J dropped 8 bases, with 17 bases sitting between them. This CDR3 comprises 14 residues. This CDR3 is CASSYAVLSGGYTF. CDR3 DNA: TGTGCCAGCAGCTACGCCGTCCTGTCAGGGGGCTACACCTTC.

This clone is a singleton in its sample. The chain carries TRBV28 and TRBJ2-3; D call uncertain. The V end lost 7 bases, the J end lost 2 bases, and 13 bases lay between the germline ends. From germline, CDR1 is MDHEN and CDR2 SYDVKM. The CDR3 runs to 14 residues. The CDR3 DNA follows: TGTGCCAGCACCCCGGTGGGCGCCACAGATACGCAGTATTTT. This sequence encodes CASTPVGATDTQYF.

The CDR3 bases are TGTGCCAGCAGGGCCGGGACTAGCGGGGGAAGCTCCTACGAGCAGTACTTC. It is translated as CASRAGTSGGSSYEQYF. This chain joins TRBV5-4 and TRBJ2-7, with 14 bases identical to TRBD2. CDR3 length: 17 residues. Losses at the gene ends were 5 bases for V and 0 bases for J; bases not matched to a gene: 7. The germline gives CDR1 SGHNT, CDR2 YYREEE (reference sequence).

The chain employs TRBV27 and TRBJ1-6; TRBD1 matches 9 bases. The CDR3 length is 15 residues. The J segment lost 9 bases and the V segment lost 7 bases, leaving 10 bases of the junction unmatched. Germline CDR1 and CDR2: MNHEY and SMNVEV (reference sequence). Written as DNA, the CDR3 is TGTGCCAGCACCCTTGGGACAGGGAACGGTTCACCCCTCCACTTT. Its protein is CASTLGTGNGSPLHF.

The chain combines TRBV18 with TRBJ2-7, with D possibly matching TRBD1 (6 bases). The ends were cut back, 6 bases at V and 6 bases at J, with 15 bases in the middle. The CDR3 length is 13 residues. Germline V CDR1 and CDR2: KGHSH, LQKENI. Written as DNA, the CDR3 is TGTGCCAGCTCCCAAGGACAGACCCGCGAGCAGTACTTC. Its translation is CASSQGQTREQYF.

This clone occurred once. This CDR3 is CAWSVLTGVVSGTIYF. Written as DNA, the CDR3 is TGTGCCTGGAGTGTACTGACAGGGGTCGTTTCTGGCACCATATATTTT. V gene TRBV30 combines with J gene TRBJ1-3, with 8 positions matching TRBD1. After removal of 0 bases from V and 9 bases from J, the junction contained 13 bases not matched to a gene. In germline, CDR1 is GTSNPN, CDR2 SVGIG (reference sequence). CDR3 size: 16 residues.